The 7 T cell receptor beta chains given below trace back to one sample, sequenced in a study of T cell responses to AZD1222 COVID-19 vaccine. Some clones are missing from TCRdb's copy, which holds only in-frame ones; the method was immunoSEQ multiplex PCR. The sample lists 90,000 to 95,000 clones; 85% to 90% were seen once. The specimen comprised peripheral blood, sampled 28 days after the second AZD1222 dose. The receptors here all came from an adult who received the AZD1222 COVID-19 vaccine.

The V call is TRBV5-6, the J call TRBJ1-2, with 8 nucleotides matching TRBD1. CDR3 length: 16 residues. CDR1 is SGHDT and CDR2 is YYEEEE in the germline V gene. V lost 1 base and J lost 2; bases outside the gene matches: 7. CDR3 bases: TGTGCCAGCAGCTTGACGGCAGGGGGCGTAAACTATGGCTACACCTTC. It yields the protein CASSLTAGGVNYGYTF.

The rearrangement uses TRBV7-2 and TRBJ2-1; D remains ambiguous. Germline lookup yields CDR1 SGHTA and CDR2 FQGNSA. The CDR3 is 14 amino acids. V dropped 1 base and J dropped 7 bases, with 11 bases sitting between them. In DNA form, the CDR3 reads TGTGCCAGCAGCTTAGTGTGGGCCCCTAATGAGCAGTTCTTC. It encodes CASSLVWAPNEQFF.

This clone was observed a handful of times. The junction departs from the called germline gene at one end, perhaps through a read error. V is TRBV3-1 (or the pseudogene TRBV3-2) and J is TRBJ2-7, with 10 bases that match TRBD2. Germline-derived CDR1 and CDR2 are LGHDT and YNNKEL (reference sequence). The length of the CDR3 is 14 residues. The CDR3 protein is CASSQDHSGRTNSF. The CDR3 coding sequence is TGTGCCAGCAGCCAAGATCATAGCGGGAGGACTAACTCGTTC.

The chain combines TRBV5-4 with TRBJ1-2; D unclear. The germline gives CDR1 SGHNT, CDR2 YYREEE (reference sequence). The CDR3 is made up of 13 amino acids. The V end lost 0 bases, the J end lost 6 bases, and 9 bases lay between the germline ends. For the CDR3, the DNA is TGTGCCAGCAGCTTGGTAGTGGGTGATGGCTACACCTTC. It translates to CASSLVVGDGYTF.

V and J are TRBV7-3 and TRBJ2-2; TRBD1 matches at 12 bases. Germline V CDR1 and CDR2: SGHTA, FQGTGA. This CDR3 is 17 amino acids long. After removal of 0 bases from V and 4 bases from J, the junction contained 3 bases not matched to a gene. The CDR3 spells CASSLTVGQGATGELFF. CDR3 nucleotides: TGTGCCAGCAGCTTAACGGTGGGACAGGGGGCCACCGGGGAGCTGTTTTTT.

The chain has TRBV5-5 and TRBJ2-2; no clear D. CDR1 and CDR2 from the germline V gene are SGHKS and YYEKEE (reference sequence). CDR3 length: 12 residues. The V end was cut by 0 bases, the J end by 7 bases, with 4 bases between. DNA for the CDR3: TGTGCCAGCAGCTTGGAGCTCGGGGAGCTGTTTTTT. It yields the protein CASSLELGELFF.

The chain links TRBV6-5 to TRBJ1-4, with D uncertain. The germline CDR1 and CDR2 sequences are MNHEY and SVGAGI. The CDR3 length is 13 residues. The V end lost 5 bases, the J end lost 4 bases, and 8 bases lay between the germline ends. For the CDR3, the DNA is TGTGCCAGCAGTACGGGTTTTAATGAAAAACTGTTTTTT. Translation: CASSTGFNEKLFF.